The rows below give T cell receptor beta chains drawn from one sample of a study of blood T cell repertoires in COVID-19. Generated by immunoSEQ multiplex PCR, the TCRdb table keeps only in-frame clones and is missing some. The repertoire consists of more than 200,000 clones, with 70% to 90% occurring once and the leading ten covering roughly 3%. The sequenced material came from peripheral blood. The receptors derive from a young man with active or convalescent COVID-19. Both conserved end residues are part of each CDR3. Fields, in order: V gene, CDR3 length, J gene, CDR3 protein.

TRBV19,14,TRBJ2-7,CASSSRVPSLEQYF
TRBV4-3,16,TRBJ2-1,CASSLGLAGGRGEQFF
TRBV6-6,14,TRBJ2-3,CASSSPRQEDTQYF
TRBV6-2/TRBV6-3,13,TRBJ2-7,CASSYSTGYEQYF
TRBV24-1,15,TRBJ2-1,CATRTTSGNINEQFF
TRBV11-3,13,TRBJ2-7,CASSLHRDGEQYF
TRBV27,14,TRBJ2-1,CASSSSGNYNEQFF
TRBV2,13,TRBJ2-3,CASITDKTDTQYF
TRBV7-9,15,TRBJ1-6,CASSPPGQGNSPLHF
TRBV7-8,14,TRBJ2-3,CASSPLLSTDTQYF
TRBV30,14,TRBJ1-2,CAWAPGELDYGYTF
TRBV4-3,15,TRBJ2-5,CASSQDLALGETQYF
TRBV3-1/TRBV3-2,18,TRBJ1-1,CASSQRTLVGAPGTEAFF
TRBV29-1,13,TRBJ2-2,CSVEAREGGELFF
TRBV9,17,TRBJ2-3,CASSDSGTSLRGGTQYF
TRBV25-1,16,TRBJ1-2,CASSPEGGADNYGYTF
TRBV4-3,14,TRBJ1-2,CASSQDRGGYGYTF
TRBV5-1,18,TRBJ1-1,CASSLGGRSTFMNTEAFF
TRBV30,15,TRBJ1-3,CAWSGDRNSGNTIYF
TRBV14,18,TRBJ1-1,CASSQAALLTALNTEAFF
TRBV3-1/TRBV3-2,13,TRBJ2-1,CASSQASAGEQFF
TRBV5-6,17,TRBJ2-2,CASSLAFKGETTGELFF
TRBV5-1,15,TRBJ1-1,CASSLGAGVNTEAFF
TRBV6-2/TRBV6-3,16,TRBJ1-6,CASSYLGGSYNSPLHF
TRBV9,14,TRBJ2-7,CASSVDQGTYEQYF
TRBV18,12,TRBJ1-2,CASSPEGSGYTF
TRBV7-8,14,TRBJ1-2,CASSLYGGDYGYTF
TRBV11-2,11,TRBJ2-7,CASSLTYEQYF
TRBV18,17,TRBJ1-4,CASSPLPPGVRSEKLFF
TRBV7-3,15,TRBJ2-2,CASSPKGSGTGELFF
TRBV19,16,TRBJ1-5,CASSLYGTGPSQPQHF
TRBV13,17,TRBJ1-1,CASSPGWGGGWNTEAFF
TRBV19,15,TRBJ2-5,CATSPGGGIRETQYF
TRBV2,15,TRBJ2-1,CASIGLAGADNEQFF
TRBV30,12,TRBJ1-2,CAWMDRNYGYTF
TRBV19,13,TRBJ1-5,CASSPTWDQPQHF
TRBV9,14,TRBJ2-3,CASSVVLNTDTQYF
TRBV7-8,16,TRBJ2-2,CASSLVGPPSTGELFF
TRBV6-5,15,TRBJ1-1,CASSYSRQGASEAFF
TRBV27,13,TRBJ1-1,CASSLVQFTEAFF
TRBV7-2,15,TRBJ2-1,CASSLGGRLYNEQFF
TRBV7-2,16,TRBJ2-1,CASRIHLAGVDNEQFF
TRBV9,15,TRBJ1-1,CASSAEGGPNTEAFF
TRBV9,17,TRBJ1-1,CASSVEGTATMNTEAFF
TRBV4-3,15,TRBJ2-7,CASSHEGQGGSEQYF
TRBV12-5,16,TRBJ2-7,CASGLTTGAGTHEQYF
TRBV15,13,TRBJ2-1,CATSTEQGAEQFF
TRBV3-1/TRBV3-2,15,TRBJ2-7,CASSQEFNGSYEQYF
TRBV5-1,14,TRBJ1-5,CASSPGQGDQPQHF
TRBV19,14,TRBJ2-1,CASSDSWRNNEQFF
TRBV29-1,11,TRBJ2-7,CSVGRGYEQYF
TRBV3-1/TRBV3-2,15,TRBJ2-7,CASSWTASRDYEQYF
TRBV2,13,TRBJ2-7,CASKTGPTYEQYF
TRBV7-7,13,TRBJ2-7,CASSPGTDHEQYF
TRBV3-1/TRBV3-2,14,TRBJ1-1,CASSQDGRPTEAFF